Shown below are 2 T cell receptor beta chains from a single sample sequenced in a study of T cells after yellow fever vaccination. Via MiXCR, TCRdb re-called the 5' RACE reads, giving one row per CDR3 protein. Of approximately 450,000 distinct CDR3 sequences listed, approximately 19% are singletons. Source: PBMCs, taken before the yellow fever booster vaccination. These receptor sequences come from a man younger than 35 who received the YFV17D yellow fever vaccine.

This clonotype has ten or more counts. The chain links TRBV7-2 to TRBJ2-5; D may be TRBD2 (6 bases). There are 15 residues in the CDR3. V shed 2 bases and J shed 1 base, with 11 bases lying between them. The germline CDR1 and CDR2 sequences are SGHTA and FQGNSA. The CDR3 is CASSLLAGPQETQYF. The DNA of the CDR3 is TGTGCCAGCAGCTTACTCGCGGGGCCCCAAGAGACCCAGTACTTC.

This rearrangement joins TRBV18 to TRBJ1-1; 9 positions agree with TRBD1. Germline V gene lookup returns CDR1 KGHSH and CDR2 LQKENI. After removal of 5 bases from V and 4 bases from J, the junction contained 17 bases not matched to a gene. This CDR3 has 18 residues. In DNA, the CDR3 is TGTGCCAGCTCAAACACCGGGACAGGGTTCGGAGGAAGCACTGAAGCTTTCTTT. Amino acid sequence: CASSNTGTGFGGSTEAFF.